These 3 T cell receptor beta chains were sequenced from one sample in a study of T cells in Graves' hyperthyroidism and ophthalmopathy. TCR beta CDR3 regions were amplified from RNA transcripts. A set of HTBI primers served as the primers for a first-round RT-PCR of the TCR CDR3. TCRdb reprocessed the multiplex PCR reads with MiXCR, giving one entry per CDR3 protein. This table holds about 510,000 distinct CDR3 sequences, 13% to 15% found once. Material for sequencing was blood. These receptors all stem from a middle-aged woman with Graves' hyperthyroidism.

This clonotype turned up a few times. This sequence joins TRBV14 and TRBJ2-1, with D uncertain. The CDR3 contains 15 residues. V lost 4 bases and J 2 bases, leaving 12 bases between the germline ends. CDR1 and CDR2 from the germline V gene are SGHDN and FVKESK. CDR3 sequence reads: CASSPASPPYNEQFF. The CDR3 DNA follows: TGTGCCAGCAGCCCCGCTAGTCCACCCTACAATGAGCAGTTCTTC.

In its sample, this clonotype was seen a few times. V and J are TRBV28 and TRBJ2-2; D call uncertain. The length of the CDR3 is 12 residues. V was clipped by 7 bases and J by 6 bases, with 9 bases between them. The germline V gene encodes CDR1 MDHEN and CDR2 SYDVKM. CDR3 residues: CASISRAGELFF. CDR3 coding DNA: TGTGCCAGCATCTCACGGGCCGGGGAGCTGTTTTTT. Full variable domain (remainder filled in from reference TRBV28 and TRBJ2-2): DVKVTQSSRYLVKRTGEKVFLECVQDMDHENMFWYRQDPGLGLRLIYFSYDVKMKEKGDIPEGYSVSREKKERFSLILESASTNQTSMYLCASISRAGELFFGEGSRLTVL.

The chain has TRBV10-3 and TRBJ2-7; D gene unclear. Trimming took off 0 bases at V and 2 bases at J, with 8 bases between the two ends. Germline V lookup: CDR1 ENHRY, CDR2 SYGVKD. There are 14 residues in the CDR3. CDR3 loop: CAISESGKAYEQYF. The CDR3 region has the DNA TGTGCCATCAGTGAGTCAGGAAAAGCCTACGAGCAGTACTTC.